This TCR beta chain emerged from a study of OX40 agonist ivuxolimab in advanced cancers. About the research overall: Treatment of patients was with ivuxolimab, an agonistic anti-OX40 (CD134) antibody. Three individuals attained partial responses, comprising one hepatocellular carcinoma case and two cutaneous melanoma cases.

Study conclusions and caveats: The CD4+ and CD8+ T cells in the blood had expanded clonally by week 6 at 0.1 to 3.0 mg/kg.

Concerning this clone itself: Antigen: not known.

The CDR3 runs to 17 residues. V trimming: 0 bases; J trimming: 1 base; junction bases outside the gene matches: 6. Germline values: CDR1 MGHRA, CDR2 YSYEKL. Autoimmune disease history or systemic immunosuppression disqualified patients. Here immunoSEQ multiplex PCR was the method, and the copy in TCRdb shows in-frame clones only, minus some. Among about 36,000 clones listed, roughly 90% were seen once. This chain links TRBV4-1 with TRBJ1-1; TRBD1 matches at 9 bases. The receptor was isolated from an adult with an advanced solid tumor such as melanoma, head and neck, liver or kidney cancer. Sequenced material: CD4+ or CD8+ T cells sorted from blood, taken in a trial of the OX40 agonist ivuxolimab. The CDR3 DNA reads TGCGCCAGCAGCCAAGAGTGGGGGACAGGGAGGAACACTGAAGCTTTCTTT. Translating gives CASSQEWGTGRNTEAFF.